The rows below give T cell receptor beta chains drawn from one sample of a study of cytomegalovirus exposure and HLA in healthy donors. Clones were sequenced by immunoSEQ multiplex PCR, and TCRdb holds only the in-frame ones, with some missing. The data contain approximately 80,000 clones, 63% of them singletons. The sample taken for sequencing was PBMCs. The source is a woman in her forties in good health and CMV-seropositive. The CDR3 runs from the conserved cysteine through the conserved F or W. D genes are given only for firm matches.

D	V	J	CDR3
TRBD2	TRBV7-8	TRBJ2-1	CASSSGLAGGIEQFF
-	TRBV28	TRBJ1-1	CASSLLTEAFF
TRBD1	TRBV7-8	TRBJ1-2	CASSLVGTGDYTF
-	TRBV19	TRBJ1-1	CASSIDRGSRGAGKRNTEAFF
-	TRBV7-7	TRBJ2-5	CASSLGTGWETQYF
-	TRBV19	TRBJ2-7	CASSIQGAGYEQYF
TRBD1	TRBV28	TRBJ1-2	CASSLGGGQGILGGGYTF
-	TRBV27	TRBJ1-6	CASRWDINSPLHF
-	TRBV28	TRBJ1-4	CASRRGSTNEKLFF
-	TRBV7-9	TRBJ1-6	CASSLGGVRDSPLHF
TRBD2	TRBV4-2	TRBJ2-7	CASSQDSPSGRTVVQYF
-	TRBV9	TRBJ1-5	CASSRKAGAGQPQHF
TRBD1	TRBV14	TRBJ2-7	CASSQGTGSYEQYF
-	TRBV7-8	TRBJ1-5	CASSLDRNQPQHF
TRBD1	TRBV6-1	TRBJ1-1	CASSEPQGMGTEAFF
-	TRBV7-2	TRBJ2-7	CASSLENPVYEQYF
-	TRBV11-2	TRBJ2-2	CASSPRGGELFF
TRBD2	TRBV5-1	TRBJ2-3	CASSLSGSADTQYF
TRBD1	TRBV10-3	TRBJ1-2	CAITQGASYGYTF
-	TRBV7-6	TRBJ1-5	CASSLIRRQGLEPQHF
TRBD1	TRBV5-1	TRBJ1-2	CASRGSTGIYNYGYTF
TRBD1	TRBV29-1	TRBJ1-1	CSVAPTRDRNTEAFF
TRBD2	TRBV4-1	TRBJ2-2	CASSQGALAGFYTGELFF
TRBD2	TRBV2	TRBJ2-2	CASSPRTSEAGELFF
-	TRBV7-9	TRBJ1-4	CASSPTKYEKLFF
TRBD2	TRBV27	TRBJ2-1	CASSSLPTTSASYNEQFF
TRBD2	TRBV5-4	TRBJ2-3	CASSLYGLASTDTQYF
-	TRBV27	TRBJ1-2	CASSLQGRAKGYTF
-	TRBV30	TRBJ2-3	CAWTLRSTDTQYF
-	TRBV7-9	TRBJ2-3	CASSLKESGWADTQYF
TRBD1	TRBV19	TRBJ2-7	CASSPRTGQYEQYF
TRBD1	TRBV4-3	TRBJ1-2	CASSQDRGGKGYTF
TRBD2	TRBV9	TRBJ2-1	CASSVGGGSTDEQFF
-	TRBV6-5	TRBJ2-3	CASSYSRGPYTDTQYF
TRBD2	TRBV5-1	TRBJ2-3	CASSYETSVDTQYF
-	TRBV14	TRBJ2-1	CASSQAYRARHNEQFF
-	TRBV28	TRBJ2-5	CASSLPETQYF
-	TRBV27	TRBJ1-2	CASSTRRQNYGYTF
TRBD2	TRBV30	TRBJ2-1	CAWRGLAVYEQFF
-	TRBV4-3	TRBJ1-1	CASSQDANYLNTEAFF
TRBD2	TRBV5-4	-	CASSSGLAGAYEQYF
TRBD1	TRBV29-1	TRBJ2-2	CSVTISGTGGSGELFF
-	TRBV6-6	TRBJ2-1	CASSYQYNEQFF
TRBD2	TRBV7-2	TRBJ2-1	CASSYAGGFNEQFF
TRBD2	TRBV28	TRBJ2-7	CASSLVRTSGSYEQYF
TRBD2	TRBV5-4	TRBJ2-7	CASSGLDPLEQYF
TRBD2	TRBV10-3	TRBJ2-1	CAISGTSGRRDEQFF
-	TRBV29-1	TRBJ2-1	CSVGRLANSYNEQFF
-	TRBV7-2	TRBJ1-4	CASSLMVREGEKLFF
-	TRBV18	TRBJ2-5	CASSDRLEETQYF
-	TRBV4-1	TRBJ1-4	CASSQEGTPAIKLFF
-	TRBV11-3	TRBJ1-1	CASSGSGEAFF
TRBD1	TRBV28	TRBJ1-2	CASSVGQGNGYTF
-	TRBV27	TRBJ2-7	CASSLRGSYEQYF
-	TRBV7-6	TRBJ2-7	CASSPLGNSYEQYF
-	TRBV18	TRBJ2-3	CASSPGAGWYGDTQYF
-	TRBV5-1	TRBJ2-5	CASSLEAGSRETQYF
TRBD1	TRBV4-1	TRBJ2-7	CASSQGGQGVGYEQYF
TRBD2	TRBV7-9	TRBJ2-3	CASSPRTSGSTDTQYF
-	TRBV7-2	TRBJ2-2	CASSLGVRGAGELFF